This TCR beta chain stems from a study of control samples from healthy donors and cancer patients. Repertoires were generated with immunoSEQ multiplex PCR, while TCRdb's copy carries only in-frame clones and drops some. The sample holds about 160,000 clones, about 90% seen once. This clone was detected only once. Germline lookup yields CDR1 SGHTA and CDR2 FQGNSA. This CDR3 has 17 amino acids. The V and J ends lost 1 base and 0 bases, in that order; junction bases with no gene match: 7. The gene calls are TRBV7-2 and TRBJ2-3; the match to TRBD2 covers 7 bases. Sequencing was performed on blood. This receptor was identified in a man aged 25-45 years in good health. The DNA for the CDR3 is TGTGCCAGCAGCTTAGTTCGCGGGGGTCGAAGCACAGATACGCAGTATTTT. Protein: CASSLVRGGRSTDTQYF. The full variable domain, completed using reference TRBV7-2 and TRBJ2-3, is GAGVSQSPSNKVTEKGKDVELRCDPISGHTALYWYRQSLGQGLEFLIYFQGNSAPDKSGLPSDRFSAERTGGSVSTLTIQRTQQEDSAVYLCASSLVRGGRSTDTQYFGPGTRLTVL.